This TCR beta chain was profiled in a study of response to subunit inactivated influenza vaccine. Findings and limits, study-wide: The authors put forward the suggestion that each seasonal influenza vaccination may bring in only a limited number of new T cells.

In TCRdb, the RT-PCR reads were re-called with MiXCR into one record per CDR3 protein. The sample has a few hundred thousand distinct CDR3 sequences; 11% to 15% are singletons. Of note for this clonotype: No antigen is known for it.

CDR1 and CDR2 (germline): MDHEN, SYDVKM. The CDR3 consists of 12 residues. V lost 6 bases, J lost 1 base, and 7 bases lay in between. The sequenced sample was PBMCs from blood, obtained less than 13 days after vaccination. The V and J genes are TRBV28 and TRBJ2-7; D gene ambiguous. The receptor was isolated from a middle-aged man who received an inactivated influenza vaccine. The DNA of the CDR3 is TGTGCCAGCAGCCGGATTTCCTACGAGCAGTACTTC. This gives the protein CASSRISYEQYF.